Presented here are 4 T cell receptor beta chains from one specimen sequenced in a study of blood T cells in healthy people across ages. A second about 7 to 11 cycle PCR used barcoded and J-beta primers. Each CDR3 protein is one row after TCRdb ran MiXCR on the 5' RACE reads. The data show 1.5 million to 2 million distinct CDR3 sequences, roughly 27% seen once. The material sequenced was blood. These TCRs come from a woman in her twenties or thirties in good health.

The chain carries TRBV10-3 and TRBJ1-2; TRBD1 matches at 9 bases. The CDR3 is made up of 15 amino acids. Per the germline V gene, CDR1 is ENHRY and CDR2 is SYGVKD. The V segment lost 2 bases and the J segment 4 bases; nucleotides outside the gene matches: 5. The CDR3 loop is CAISEAGQGRYGYTF. The DNA for the CDR3 is TGTGCCATCAGTGAGGCGGGACAGGGACGCTATGGCTACACCTTC.

Concerning this clonotype: Mismatch with germline at one junction end may stem from a read error. J is TRBJ1-2 and V is TRBV5-6, with D unresolved. CDR1 is SGHDT and CDR2 is YYEEEE in the germline V gene. The CDR3 consists of 14 residues. The CDR3 spells CASSLNGFNYGCTF. CDR3 bases: TGTGCCAGCAGCTTAAATGGTTTCAACTATGGCTGCACCTTC.

Details on this clonotype: The junction does not match germline at one end; this may be a read error. The chain employs TRBV7-2 and TRBJ1-5, with D unclear. This CDR3 has 12 amino acids. Germline V lookup: CDR1 SGHTA, CDR2 FQGNSA. CDR3 residues: CAGSSRLEPQHF. The CDR3 DNA reads TGTGCCGGCAGCTCCCGGTTGGAGCCCCAGCATTTT. Full variable domain (rest looked up from reference TRBV7-2 and TRBJ1-5): GAGVSQSPSNKVTEKGKDVELRCDPISGHTALYWYRQSLGQGLEFLIYFQGNSAPDKSGLPSDRFSAERTGGSVSTLTIQRTQQEDSAVYLCAGSSRLEPQHFGDGTRLSIL.

Points on this clonotype: Compared with germline, one end of the junction differs, possibly owing to a read error. The CDR3 DNA follows: TGTGCCAGCGGCGGGACTAGCGGAGGGCCAGATGCGCAGTATTTT. Its protein product is CASGGTSGGPDAQYF. The chain combines TRBV12-3 or TRBV12-4 with TRBJ2-3; TRBD2 aligns across 11 bases. This CDR3 has 15 residues.